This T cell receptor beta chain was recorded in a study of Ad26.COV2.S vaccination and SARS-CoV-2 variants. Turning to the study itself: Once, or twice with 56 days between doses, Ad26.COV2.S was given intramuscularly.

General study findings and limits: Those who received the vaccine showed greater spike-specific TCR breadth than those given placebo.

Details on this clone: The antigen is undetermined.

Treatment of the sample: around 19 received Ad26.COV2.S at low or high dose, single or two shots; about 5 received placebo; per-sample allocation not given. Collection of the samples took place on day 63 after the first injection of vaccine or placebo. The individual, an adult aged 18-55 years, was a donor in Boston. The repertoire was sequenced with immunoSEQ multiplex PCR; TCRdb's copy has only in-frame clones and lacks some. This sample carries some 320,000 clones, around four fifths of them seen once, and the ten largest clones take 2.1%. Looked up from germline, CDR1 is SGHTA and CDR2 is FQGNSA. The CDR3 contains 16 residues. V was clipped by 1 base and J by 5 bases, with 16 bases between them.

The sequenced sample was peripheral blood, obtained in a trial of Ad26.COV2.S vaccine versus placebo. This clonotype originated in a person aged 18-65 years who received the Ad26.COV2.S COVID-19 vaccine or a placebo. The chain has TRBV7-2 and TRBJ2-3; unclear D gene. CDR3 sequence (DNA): TGTGCCAGCAGCTTAGGAGAGTTCGGGCCTCAAGATACGCAGTATTTT. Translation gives CASSLGEFGPQDTQYF.